The T cell receptor beta chain under discussion was sequenced for a study of Ad26.COV2.S vaccination and SARS-CoV-2 variants. At the level of the study: Enrollment placed the donor in the COV1001 Ad26.COV2.S trial arm. Ad26.COV2.S given intramuscularly, once or twice 56 days apart.

Treatment here: about 20 received Ad26.COV2.S at low or high dose, single or two shots; roughly 5 received placebo; per-sample allocation not given. Sampling happened 63 days after the first vaccine or placebo injection. Only in-frame clones appear in the TCRdb table, and some are missing; sequencing was by immunoSEQ multiplex PCR. The top ten hold 9.5% to 12% of the sample, which has around 340,000 clones, 86% seen once. The TCR comes from a person between 18 and 65 years old who received the Ad26.COV2.S COVID-19 vaccine or a placebo. This specimen consisted of peripheral blood, obtained in a trial of Ad26.COV2.S vaccine versus placebo.

The CDR3, as DNA: TGTGCCAGCAGCTTAGGTGGGCGGGGGGTCCCCTACGAGCAGTACTTC. Translated, it gives CASSLGGRGVPYEQYF. The chain combines TRBV7-2 with TRBJ2-7, with 8 bases identical to TRBD2. Germline V gene sequence: CDR1 SGHTA, CDR2 FQGNSA. The CDR3 extends over 16 amino acids. V gave up 1 base and J gave up 2 bases; unmatched junction bases: 7.